The 13 T cell receptor beta chains below come from one sample, sequenced in a study of blood T cells in healthy people across ages. Combining a sample-barcoded 5' primer with a J-beta primer mix, a second PCR ran for roughly 6 to 12 cycles. MiXCR was run by TCRdb on the 5' RACE reads, yielding one entry per CDR3 protein. The sample gives approximately 780,000 distinct CDR3 sequences, roughly 25% of which show up once; over 2.5% is in the top ten. This same sample was also taken into another study, of T cells of mothers and their children.

The sequenced material came from blood. These receptors were obtained from a boy younger than 18 in good health.

This CDR3 is CASSLGTSGNYEQYF. The DNA for the CDR3 is TGCGCCAGCAGCCTCGGGACTAGCGGCAACTACGAGCAGTACTTC. The V call is TRBV4-1, the J call TRBJ2-7, with TRBD2 identical over 11 bases. Germline trimming cut 4 bases from V and 3 bases from J; bases unmatched to any gene: 5. CDR3 length: 15 amino acids. The V gene's germline CDR1 is MGHRA and CDR2 YSYEKL.

The chain couples TRBV7-2 to TRBJ2-3; 10 bases are shared with TRBD2. The CDR3 extends over 17 amino acids. V shed 1 base and J 2 bases; nucleotides not matched to a gene: 6. Germline-derived CDR1 and CDR2 are SGHTA and FQGNSA. The CDR3 protein is CASSLVPSGGITDTQYF. As DNA, the CDR3 is TGTGCCAGCAGCTTAGTGCCTAGCGGGGGAATCACAGATACGCAGTATTTT. The full variable domain, its missing parts supplied by reference TRBV7-2 and TRBJ2-3, is GAGVSQSPSNKVTEKGKDVELRCDPISGHTALYWYRQSLGQGLEFLIYFQGNSAPDKSGLPSDRFSAERTGGSVSTLTIQRTQQEDSAVYLCASSLVPSGGITDTQYFGPGTRLTVL.

This clonotype was counted between two and nine times. J is TRBJ2-4 and V is TRBV12-3 or TRBV12-4; no definite D call. V shed 2 bases and J shed 6 bases, with 8 bases lying between them. The CDR3 contains 13 residues. The CDR3 sequence is CASSLSGLNIQYF. In DNA, the CDR3 is TGTGCCAGCAGTTTATCCGGGTTAAACATTCAGTACTTC.

This clonotype was observed a few times. This chain uses TRBV5-1 with TRBJ1-2, with D possibly TRBD1 on 5 matching bases. The ends were cut back, 0 bases at V and 0 bases at J, with 15 bases in the middle. Germline V gene data show CDR1 as SGHRS and CDR2 as YFSETQ. CDR3 length: 17 amino acids. The CDR3, as DNA: TGCGCCAGCAGCTTGGGTTTCCAGGGACCATCTAACTATGGCTACACCTTC. This translates into CASSLGFQGPSNYGYTF. Combining the CDR3 with reference TRBV5-1 and TRBJ1-2 gives the whole variable domain KAGVTQTPRYLIKTRGQQVTLSCSPISGHRSVSWYQQTPGQGLQFLFEYFSETQRNKGNFPGRFSGRQFSNSRSEMNVSTLELGDSALYLCASSLGFQGPSNYGYTFGSGTRLTVV.

This clonotype has just a few counts. The chain employs TRBV29-1 and TRBJ1-2; 8 bases map to TRBD1. The CDR3 loop spans 14 amino acids. Germline assignment: CDR1 SQVTM and CDR2 ANQGSEA. J lost 8 bases, V lost 4 bases, and 12 bases had no gene match. The CDR3 DNA reads TGCAGCGTTGTCCGGGACAGGAACTATGGAGGCTACACCTTC. Translating it yields CSVVRDRNYGGYTF.

In this sample, this clonotype turned up a few times. J is TRBJ2-5 and V is TRBV4-2; TRBD2 agrees at 7 bases. Near its end, the DNA agrees better with TRBJ2-1, so the J call may be wrong. Per the germline V gene, CDR1 is LGHNA and CDR2 is YNFKEQ. This CDR3 contains 16 residues. CDR3 loop: CASSQEPSGTYNEQFF. The CDR3 DNA is TGTGCCAGCAGCCAAGAACCCAGCGGGACGTACAATGAGCAGTTCTTC.

The chain employs TRBV12-3 or TRBV12-4 and TRBJ2-2; unclear D gene. The V end lost 4 bases, the J end lost 4 bases, and 4 bases lay between the germline ends. The CDR3 length is 12 residues. This CDR3 reads CASSYFTGELFF. The CDR3 region has the DNA TGTGCCAGCAGTTACTTCACCGGGGAGCTGTTTTTT.

This clonotype was found a few times. The V gene is TRBV7-6, the J gene TRBJ2-3, with D possibly matching TRBD1 (6 bases). The germline CDR1 and CDR2 sequences are SGHVS and FNYEAQ. Deletions cut 1 base from V and 6 bases from J, with 11 bases between. CDR3 length: 14 residues. CDR3 region: CASSLGNRVDTQYF. In DNA form, the CDR3 reads TGTGCCAGCAGCTTAGGAAACAGGGTCGATACGCAGTATTTT.

This chain joins TRBV28 and TRBJ2-3; D is undetermined. The germline CDR1 and CDR2 sequences are MDHEN and SYDVKM. CDR3 length: 13 amino acids. CDR3 amino acids: CAAYRGSTDTQYF. The CDR3 region has the DNA TGTGCGGCTTATCGCGGTAGCACAGATACGCAGTATTTT.

This clonotype was seen a few times. The chain couples TRBV4-1 to TRBJ2-5, with TRBD2 as a possible D gene (6 bases). Germline loops: CDR1 MGHRA, CDR2 YSYEKL. The CDR3 extends over 15 amino acids. The ends were cut back, 4 bases at V and 1 base at J, with 13 bases in the middle. The CDR3: CASSPTYGGQETQYF. As DNA, the CDR3 is TGCGCCAGCAGCCCTACCTACGGGGGCCAAGAGACCCAGTACTTC.

J is TRBJ1-6 and V is TRBV6-6; tentatively, D is TRBD1 (5 bases). This CDR3 has 16 amino acids. Trimming removed 2 bases from V and 9 bases from J, with 17 bases in between. The V gene's germline CDR1 is MNHNY and CDR2 SVGAGI (reference sequence). CDR3: CASSYAVTATSSPLHF. The CDR3 region has the DNA TGTGCCAGCAGTTACGCCGTGACAGCCACCAGTTCACCCCTCCACTTT.

This clonotype has more than one count but fewer than ten. The chain links TRBV29-1 to TRBJ2-5; D remains unclear. The J call could be wrong; TRBJ2-7 is a better fit for the DNA end. Per germline, CDR1 SQVTM and CDR2 ANQGSEA. This CDR3 spans 12 amino acids. The CDR3 here is CSIETPNYEQYF. CDR3 bases: TGCAGCATCGAGACACCGAACTACGAGCAGTACTTC.

This clonotype occurred a few times. The chain recombines TRBV20-1 with TRBJ2-4; weak D call: TRBD2 (5 bases). CDR3 size: 15 residues. V lost 6 bases and J 0 bases, leaving 15 bases between the germline ends. The germline CDR1 and CDR2 sequences are DFQATT and SNEGSKA (reference sequence). CDR3 sequence: CSATSGSIAKNIQYF. CDR3 bases: TGCAGTGCCACCTCGGGATCAATAGCCAAAAACATTCAGTACTTC.